This T cell receptor (beta chain) was profiled in a study of control samples from healthy donors and cancer patients. This clone came up a few times. Using immunoSEQ multiplex PCR, the repertoire was profiled, and TCRdb retains in-frame clones only, with some absent. The sample carries 120,000 or so clones, 80% to 90% recorded once. This CDR3 contains 15 residues. The germline V gene has CDR1 LNHDA and CDR2 SQIVND (reference sequence). The V gene lost 0 bases and the J gene lost 6 bases, with 12 bases spanning the gap. The chain carries TRBV19 and TRBJ1-5, with a weak D call TRBD1 (5 bases). This TCR was recovered from a man aged 35 to 55 in good health. Sequencing input: blood. CDR3 sequence (DNA): TGTGCCAGTAGTATAGAGGGGGAGCCGGCTCAGCCCCAGCATTTT. This codes for CASSIEGEPAQPQHF.